This T cell receptor beta chain stems from a study of cytomegalovirus exposure and HLA in healthy donors. The V and J ends lost 4 bases and 2 bases respectively, with 12 bases between them. The CDR3 is 14 residues long. Germline values: CDR1 GTSNPN, CDR2 SVGIG (reference sequence). Primers included in the PCR were 60 Vbeta and 13 Jbeta primers. Using immunoSEQ multiplex PCR, the repertoire was profiled, and TCRdb retains in-frame clones only, with some absent. The sample lists 150,000 to 200,000 clones; approximately 82% were seen once. The gene calls are TRBV30 and TRBJ1-3; no definite D call. This receptor was obtained from a man younger than 35 in good health and CMV-seropositive. The sample comprised PBMCs. The CDR3 DNA sequence: TGTGCCTGGACCCCGGGATCCCCTGGAAACACCATATATTTT. Translating it yields CAWTPGSPGNTIYF.